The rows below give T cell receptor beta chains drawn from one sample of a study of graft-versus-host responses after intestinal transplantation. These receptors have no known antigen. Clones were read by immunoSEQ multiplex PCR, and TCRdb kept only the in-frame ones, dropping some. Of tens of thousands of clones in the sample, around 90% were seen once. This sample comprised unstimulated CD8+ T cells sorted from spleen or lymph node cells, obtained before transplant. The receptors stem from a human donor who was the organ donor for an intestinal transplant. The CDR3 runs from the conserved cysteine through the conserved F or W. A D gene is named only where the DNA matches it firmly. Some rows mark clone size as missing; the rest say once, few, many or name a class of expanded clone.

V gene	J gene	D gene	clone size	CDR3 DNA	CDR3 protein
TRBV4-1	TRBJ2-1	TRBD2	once	TGCGCCAGCAGCATTACCGGGACTAGCTACAATGAGCAGTTCTTC	CASSITGTSYNEQFF
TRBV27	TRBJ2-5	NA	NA	TGTGCCAGCAGTTCCTCCCCAGGGAACCAAGAGACCCAGTACTTC	CASSSSPGNQETQYF
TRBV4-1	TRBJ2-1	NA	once	TGCGCCAGCAGCCCTGTATCCCCCGGCGGGGATTTTCAGAATGAGCAGTTCTTC	CASSPVSPGGDFQNEQFF
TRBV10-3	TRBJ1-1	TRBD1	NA	TGTGCCATCAGTTTGGGGGCGGACAGGGGATCCCCTGAAGCTTTCTTT	CAISLGADRGSPEAFF
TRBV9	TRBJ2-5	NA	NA	TGTGCCAGCAGCGACACAGGGAGTGAGACCCAGTACTTC	CASSDTGSETQYF
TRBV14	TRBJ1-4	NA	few	TGTGCCAGCAGCCTGGAGGGATTGAGTGAAAAACTGTTTTTT	CASSLEGLSEKLFF
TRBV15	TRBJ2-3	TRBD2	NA	TGTGCCACCAGCAGAGAACATGGGGGGGGCACAGATACGCAGTATTTT	CATSREHGGGTDTQYF
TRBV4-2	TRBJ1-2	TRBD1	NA	TGTGCCAGCAGCCAAGATTGGGGGACAGGCGCAATCTATGGCTACACCTTC	CASSQDWGTGAIYGYTF
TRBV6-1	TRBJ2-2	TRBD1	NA	TGTGCCACCCTAGGACAGGGAAGGGGCACCGGGGAGCTGTTTTTT	CATLGQGRGTGELFF
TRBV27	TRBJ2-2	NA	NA	TGTGCCAGCTCCATAGTGGGGGCGGACACCGGGGAGCTGTTTTTT	CASSIVGADTGELFF
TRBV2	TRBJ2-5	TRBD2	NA	TGTGCCAGCCATGTAGCGGGGGCCCAAGAGACCCAGTACTTC	CASHVAGAQETQYF
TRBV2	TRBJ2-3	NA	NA	TGTGCCAGCATCCGCAGGGGGGCAGATACGCAGTATTTT	CASIRRGADTQYF
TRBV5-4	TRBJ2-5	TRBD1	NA	TGTGCCAGCAGCTTGGACAGGGGAGACGGGACCCAGTACTTC	CASSLDRGDGTQYF
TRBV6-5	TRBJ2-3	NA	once	TGTGCCAGCACCCTCAACGCCGGTTCCACAGATACGCAGTATTTT	CASTLNAGSTDTQYF
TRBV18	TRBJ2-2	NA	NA	TGTGCCAGCTCACCACCGGACACGGCCGACACCGGGGAGCTGTTTTTT	CASSPPDTADTGELFF
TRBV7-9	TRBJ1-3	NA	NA	TGTGCCAGCAGCTTAGAAAAGCGGGGAAACACCATATATTTT	CASSLEKRGNTIYF
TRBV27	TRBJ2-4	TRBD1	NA	TGTGCCAGCAGTTGGACAGGGGACAAAAACATTCAGTACTTC	CASSWTGDKNIQYF
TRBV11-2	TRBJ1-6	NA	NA	TGTGCCAGCAGCCGGGACACCATTGGGAATTCACCCCTCCACTTT	CASSRDTIGNSPLHF
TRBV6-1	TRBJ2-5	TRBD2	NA	TGTGCCAGCAGTGGTTCTAGCGGGGACCCGAGGGAGACCCAGTACTTC	CASSGSSGDPRETQYF
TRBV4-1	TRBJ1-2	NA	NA	TGCGCCAGCAGCCCCGGAGGACAGAAGCCCTATGGCTACACCTTC	CASSPGGQKPYGYTF
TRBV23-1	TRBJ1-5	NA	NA	TGCGCCAGCAGTCAATCGGGACACAATAGCAATCAGCCCCAGCATTTT	CASSQSGHNSNQPQHF
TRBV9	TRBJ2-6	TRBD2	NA	TGTGCCAGCAGCGCGGGGGGATCTGGGGCCAACGTCCTGACTTTC	CASSAGGSGANVLTF
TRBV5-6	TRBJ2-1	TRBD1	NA	TGTGCCAGCAGCTCGGGGACAGGGGTAGCCTACAATGAGCAGTTCTTC	CASSSGTGVAYNEQFF
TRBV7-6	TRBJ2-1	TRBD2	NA	TGTGCCAGCAGCTCAGAGACTAGCGGGGGGGAAGAGCAGTTCTTC	CASSSETSGGEEQFF
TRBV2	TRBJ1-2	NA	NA	TGTGCCAGCAGTGAAGAAACACCCGATGGCTACACCTTC	CASSEETPDGYTF
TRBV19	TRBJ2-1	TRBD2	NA	TGTGCCAGTAGTATAGTTGTTAGCGGGGATAACAATGAGCAGTTCTTC	CASSIVVSGDNNEQFF
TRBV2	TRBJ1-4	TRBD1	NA	TGTGCCACCAGTCAGGGACAGGGAAGAAGGAGAAAACTGTTTTTT	CATSQGQGRRRKLFF
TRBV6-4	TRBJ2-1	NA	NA	TGTGCCAGCAGCGTACAGACAACCGACTACAATGAGCAGTTCTTC	CASSVQTTDYNEQFF
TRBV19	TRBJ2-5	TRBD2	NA	TGTGCCAGTAGTACCGGACTAGCGGGGGTTGAACAAGAGACCCAGTACTTC	CASSTGLAGVEQETQYF
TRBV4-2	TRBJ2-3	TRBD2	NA	TGTGCCAGCAGCCAACATATACTAGGTAGCGGGGGACTTACTAGCACAGATACGCAGTATTTT	CASSQHILGSGGLTSTDTQYF
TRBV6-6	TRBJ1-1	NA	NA	TGTGCCAGCAGTTCAGGGGTCCCTGAAGCTTTCTTT	CASSSGVPEAFF
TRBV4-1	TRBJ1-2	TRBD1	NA	TGCGCCAGCAGCCAGCTCGACAGGGGAGGGCCTGGTGGCTACACCTTC	CASSQLDRGGPGGYTF
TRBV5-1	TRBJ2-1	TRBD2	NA	TGCGCCAGCAGCTTGGATGGCGGGGGGGAGGGTGAGCAGTTCTTC	CASSLDGGGEGEQFF
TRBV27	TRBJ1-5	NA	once	TGTGCCAGCAGCACCGCAGGGTGGCAGCCCCAGCATTTT	CASSTAGWQPQHF
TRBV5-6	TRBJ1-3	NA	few	TGTGCCAGCAGCTTGGGGGGCCTCGTAAACACCATATATTTT	CASSLGGLVNTIYF
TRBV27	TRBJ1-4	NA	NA	TGTGCCAGCAGCCGGACAGAGACTAATGAAAAACTGTTTTTT	CASSRTETNEKLFF
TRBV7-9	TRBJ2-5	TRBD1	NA	TGTGCCAGCAGCTTGGGGACAGGGCCGAATTGGGAGACCCAGTACTTC	CASSLGTGPNWETQYF
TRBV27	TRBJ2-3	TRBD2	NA	TGTGCCAGCAGTCCACTAGCGGGGAGCACAGATACGCAGTATTTT	CASSPLAGSTDTQYF
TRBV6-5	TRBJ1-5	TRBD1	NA	TGTGCCAGCAGGCCTGGACAGGGAGAGCAGCCCCAGCATTTT	CASRPGQGEQPQHF
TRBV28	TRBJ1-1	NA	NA	TGTGCCAGCAGCTCACAGGGTGGCATTGTAGCTTTCTTT	CASSSQGGIVAFF
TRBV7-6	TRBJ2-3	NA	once	TGTGCCAGCAGCCCACCCGGGACAGATACGCAGTATTTT	CASSPPGTDTQYF
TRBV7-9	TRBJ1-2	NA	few	TGTGCCAGCAGCTTAGAACGGCAGGACTATGGCTACACCTTC	CASSLERQDYGYTF
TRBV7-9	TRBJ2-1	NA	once	TGTGCCAGCAGTACAAATGAGCAGTTCTTC	CASSTNEQFF
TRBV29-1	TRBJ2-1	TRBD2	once	TGCAGCGCGGGGGGGCACCCCCTCTACAATGAGCAGTTCTTC	CSAGGHPLYNEQFF
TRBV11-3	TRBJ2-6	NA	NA	TGTGCCAGCAGCTTAGGTGACAGCAGCTCTGGGGCCAACGTCCTGACTTTC	CASSLGDSSSGANVLTF
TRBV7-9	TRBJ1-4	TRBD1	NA	TGTGCCAGCAAACCTGGACAGGGGGAAGACGAAAAACTGTTTTTT	CASKPGQGEDEKLFF
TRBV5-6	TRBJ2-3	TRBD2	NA	TGTGCCAGCAGCTACCTACTAGCGGGGGGGCATGGAGATACGCAGTATTTT	CASSYLLAGGHGDTQYF
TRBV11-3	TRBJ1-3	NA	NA	TGTGCCAGCAGCTTAGCAGGGGCCGGAAACACCATATATTTT	CASSLAGAGNTIYF
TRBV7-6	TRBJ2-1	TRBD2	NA	TGTGCCAGCAGGGCTAGCGGGGGGGATGAGCAGTTCTTC	CASRASGGDEQFF
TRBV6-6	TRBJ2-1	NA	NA	TGTGCCAGTACCACTCGCGGCTCCTACAATGAGCAGTTCTTC	CASTTRGSYNEQFF
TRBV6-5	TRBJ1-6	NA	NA	TGTGCCAGTAGCGGGGGCTATAATTCACCCCTCCACTTT	CASSGGYNSPLHF
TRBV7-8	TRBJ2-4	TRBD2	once	TGTGCCAGCACCGCCGCGGGGGGAGATAGGACCAAAAACATTCAGTACTTC	CASTAAGGDRTKNIQYF
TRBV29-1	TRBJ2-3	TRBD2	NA	TGCAGCGTTGGTGTCGGGGGGGTTGAAGATACGCAGTATTTT	CSVGVGGVEDTQYF
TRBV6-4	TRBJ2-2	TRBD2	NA	TGTGCCAGCAGTGACGGACTAGCGGGAAACACCGGGGAGCTGTTTTTT	CASSDGLAGNTGELFF
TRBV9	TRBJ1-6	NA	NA	TGTGCCAGCAGCCCACGTCGGGGAAATTCACCCCTCCACTTT	CASSPRRGNSPLHF